This T cell receptor beta chain was obtained from a study of glioma-infiltrating T cells. Study-level results: Gliomas, especially low-grade, showed above-expected tissue-blood divergence; non-neoplastic patients showed below.

Note on this clonotype: Its antigen is still unknown.

Amplification of TCR alpha and beta CDR3 regions from RNA used iRepertoire nested multiplex PCR. TCRdb passed the multiplex PCR reads through MiXCR, listing each CDR3 protein once. The data hold about 400,000 distinct CDR3 sequences, with roughly two fifths observed a single time. The length of the CDR3 is 14 residues. CDR1 and CDR2 from the germline V gene are DFQATT and SNEGSKA (reference sequence). The source material was glioma tissue, nonneoplastic brain tissue, or PBMCs (not recorded which). This sequence was found in a human donor with low-grade glioma or glioblastoma, undergoing nonglioma brain surgery, or in good health (not recorded which). The chain is built from TRBV20-1 and TRBJ2-5; 7 bases match TRBD1. In DNA, the CDR3 is TGCATCGCAACAGGGGCCCAAAACCAAGAGACCCAGTACTTC. Amino acids: CIATGAQNQETQYF.